This entry concerns a single T cell receptor beta chain. Its antigen is currently unknown. Sorted-subset replicate PCRs used 150 to 200 ng DNA, approximately 33,000 T cell genomes. Libraries were prepared by immunoSEQ multiplex PCR; TCRdb keeps only in-frame clonotypes and omits some of them. Here the sample spans 1,500,000 or so clones, roughly 96% being singletons. The data originate from a study of shared clonotypes between healthy human individuals. Overall study findings and caveats: When naive CD4 clonotypes were compared across a few donors, approximately 4.9% were shared.

V shed 1 base, J shed 8 bases, and the junction held 10 bases outside the gene matches. Germline V gives CDR1 SGHNT, CDR2 YYREEE (reference sequence). This CDR3 comprises 16 residues. The clonotype comes from a man younger than 40 in good health. The sample comprised naive CD4+ T cells sorted from blood. The subset: CD45RA+ positively selected. The rearrangement joins TRBV5-4 to TRBJ2-1; 9 bases match TRBD2. The CDR3 loop is CASSLSGRPYADEQFF. The CDR3 coding sequence is TGTGCCAGCAGCTTGAGCGGGAGGCCCTACGCGGATGAGCAGTTCTTC.